Given below is one T cell receptor (beta chain) in context. Germline V gene sequence: CDR1 LNHDA, CDR2 SQIVND (reference sequence). The V gene end was trimmed by 3 bases and the J gene end by 6 bases; junction bases not matched to a gene: 5. CDR3 length: 13 residues. The protocol was immunoSEQ multiplex PCR, while the TCRdb copy is restricted to in-frame clones and leaves out a portion. The sample shows some 76,000 clones, 92% of them seen only once. This entry comes from a study of OX40 agonist ivuxolimab in advanced cancers. Whole-study context: Patients assigned to dose escalation were diagnosed with hepatocellular carcinoma, melanoma, renal cell or head and neck cancer. Anti-PD-1, anti-PD-L1 or anti-CTLA-4 therapy given earlier was allowed, and 40% had some.

Material: CD4+ or CD8+ T cells sorted from blood, obtained in a trial of the OX40 agonist ivuxolimab. The sequence was obtained from an adult with an advanced solid tumor such as melanoma, head and neck, liver or kidney cancer. This chain uses TRBV19 with TRBJ2-7, with TRBD2 matching 7 bases. The CDR3 DNA reads TGTGCCAGTAGTATGGGGACTACCTTCGAGCAGTACTTC. Translated, it gives CASSMGTTFEQYF.